This T cell receptor (beta chain) was profiled in a study of cytomegalovirus exposure and HLA in healthy donors. The PCR had 60 Vbeta and 13 Jbeta primers. Some clones are missing from TCRdb's copy, which holds only in-frame ones; the method was immunoSEQ multiplex PCR. This table holds 150,000 to 200,000 clones, 8.5% to 10% found once. The V gene end was trimmed by 2 bases and the J gene end by 4 bases; junction bases not matched to a gene: 10. Germline values: CDR1 KGHSH, CDR2 LQKENI. This CDR3 comprises 16 residues. The receptor was derived from a woman aged 25 to 39 in good health and CMV-seropositive. The V call is TRBV18, the J call TRBJ2-7; 8 positions match TRBD2. Sequenced sample: PBMCs. Here the CDR3 DNA reads TGTGCCAGCTCACCATCCAGCGGGAGTGTTGGGTACGAGCAGTACTTC. It is translated as CASSPSSGSVGYEQYF.